The 27 T cell receptor beta chains listed next were all sequenced from one sample in a study of T cells in Graves' hyperthyroidism and ophthalmopathy. It was RNA transcripts that yielded the amplified TCR beta CDR3 regions. A set of HTBI primers served as the primers for a first-round RT-PCR of the TCR CDR3. TCRdb ran MiXCR on the multiplex PCR reads and lists one entry per CDR3 protein. Here the sample spans hundreds of thousands of distinct CDR3 sequences, roughly 20% being singletons. Sequencing used blood. Receptors were obtained from a man between 25 and 39 years old with Graves' ophthalmopathy.

The chain uses TRBV29-1 and TRBJ2-3; 8 bases agree with TRBD1. Per germline, CDR1 SQVTM and CDR2 ANQGSEA. V gave up 6 bases and J gave up 4 bases; unmatched junction bases: 3. This CDR3 is built from 12 residues. CDR3 region: CSVYRGADTQYF. The CDR3 bases are TGCAGCGTCTACAGGGGGGCAGATACGCAGTATTTT.

J is TRBJ2-1 and V is TRBV27, with D possibly TRBD1 on 5 matching bases. The germline V gene encodes CDR1 MNHEY and CDR2 SMNVEV (reference sequence). This CDR3 region has 14 residues. V dropped 6 bases and J dropped 6 bases, with 15 bases sitting between them. The CDR3 spells CASSLRGLSNEQFF. The CDR3 bases are TGTGCCAGCAGCCTTAGGGGCTTGTCCAATGAGCAGTTCTTC.

The V and J genes are TRBV3-1 and TRBJ2-5; 14 bases align to TRBD2. CDR1 is LGHDT and CDR2 is YNNKEL in the germline V gene (reference sequence). The J segment lost 5 bases and the V segment lost 0 bases, leaving 11 bases of the junction unmatched. CDR3 length: 19 amino acids. DNA of the CDR3: TGTGCCAGCAGCCAAGATTCCGTGACTAGCGGGAGGGCCGGGGAGACCCAGTACTTC. Encoded protein: CASSQDSVTSGRAGETQYF.

The table lists this clonotype with a few counts. The V gene is TRBV6-1, the J gene TRBJ1-6; the D is unclear. Germline V CDR1 and CDR2: MNHNS, SASEGT. The CDR3 has 11 residues. Trimming stripped 8 bases from V and 10 bases from J, with 9 bases between. In DNA, the CDR3 is TGTGCCAGCCGCCAATGGTCACCCCTCCACTTT. This codes for CASRQWSPLHF.

The rearrangement links TRBV4-1 to TRBJ1-1, with a weak D call TRBD1 (6 bases). This CDR3 spans 14 amino acids. Trimming stripped 7 bases from V and 1 base from J, with 13 bases between. CDR1 MGHRA and CDR2 YSYEKL come from the germline V gene. Here the CDR3 DNA reads TGCGCCAGCACCCACGGGGGGGCGAACACTGAAGCTTTCTTT. Protein product: CASTHGGANTEAFF.

This clonotype was observed a few times. The chain employs TRBV9 and TRBJ2-2, with D possibly being TRBD1 or TRBD2 (7 bases each). The CDR3 runs 19 residues. In germline, CDR1 is SGDLS, CDR2 YYNGEE. Trimming took off 0 bases at V and 0 bases at J, with 18 bases between the two ends. The chain's CDR3 is CASSVASLGGGANTGELFF. The CDR3 coding sequence is TGTGCCAGCAGCGTAGCTAGCTTGGGAGGGGGCGCGAACACCGGGGAGCTGTTTTTT. The full variable domain, its missing parts supplied by reference TRBV9 and TRBJ2-2, is DSGVTQTPKHLITATGQRVTLRCSPRSGDLSVYWYQQSLDQGLQFLIQYYNGEERAKGNILERFSAQQFPDLHSELNLSSLELGDSALYFCASSVASLGGGANTGELFFGEGSRLTVL.

This chain uses TRBV18 with TRBJ2-7; D unresolved. The V gene's germline CDR1 is KGHSH and CDR2 LQKENI. The CDR3 consists of 13 residues. The V end lost 5 bases, the J end lost 0 bases, and 8 bases lay between the germline ends. CDR3: CASSATPSYEQYF. CDR3 coding DNA: TGTGCCAGCTCAGCAACCCCCTCCTACGAGCAGTACTTC.

This clonotype came up a few times. The gene calls are TRBV6-2 or TRBV6-3 and TRBJ2-1; D unclear. V dropped 7 bases and J dropped 5 bases, with 15 bases sitting between them. Looked up from germline, CDR1 is MNHEY and CDR2 is SVGEGT. The CDR3 extends over 14 amino acids. DNA of the CDR3: TGTGCCAGCACTGCCGGCTCGATCAACAATGAGCAGTTCTTC. Translating gives CASTAGSINNEQFF.

The V call is TRBV27, the J call TRBJ2-7, with TRBD2 matching over 9 bases. CDR3 length equals 15 residues. The germline gives CDR1 MNHEY, CDR2 SMNVEV (reference sequence). The ends lost 3 bases at V and 3 bases at J; junction bases unmatched: 6. Here the CDR3 reads CASSFSGSLFYEQYF. The CDR3 bases are TGTGCCAGCAGTTTTAGCGGGAGTCTATTCTACGAGCAGTACTTC.

The chain couples TRBV5-6 to TRBJ2-7, with 7 bases that match TRBD1. The CDR3 loop spans 14 amino acids. Germline values: CDR1 SGHDT, CDR2 YYEEEE. Unmatched junction bases numbered 6, after V lost 4 bases and J lost 2 bases. For the CDR3, the DNA is TGTGCCAGCAGCACTGACAGGGAAACCTACGAGCAGTACTTC. As protein: CASSTDRETYEQYF.

J is TRBJ2-5 and V is TRBV3-1; 7 bases agree with TRBD1. CDR1 LGHDT and CDR2 YNNKEL come from the germline V gene (reference sequence). V lost 3 bases and J lost 5; bases outside the gene matches: 6. CDR3 length: 14 amino acids. CDR3 sequence reads: CASSQQGQRETQYF. CDR3 DNA: TGTGCCAGCAGCCAGCAGGGACAGAGGGAGACCCAGTACTTC.

This chain connects TRBV5-1 to TRBJ2-7, with 7 bases lining up with TRBD1. The CDR3 spans 13 residues. In germline, CDR1 is SGHRS, CDR2 YFSETQ. V lost 4 bases to trimming and J lost 5 bases; unmatched junction nucleotides: 6. The CDR3 loop reads CASSATGLHEQYF. CDR3 DNA sequence: TGCGCCAGCAGCGCGACAGGGTTACACGAGCAGTACTTC.

The chain has TRBV28 and TRBJ2-1; TRBD2 matches at 7 bases. With V trimmed by 1 base and J by 6 bases, 12 bases remained unmatched. The CDR3 runs to 17 residues. Germline CDR1 reads MDHEN; CDR2 reads SYDVKM. CDR3 sequence reads: CASSLLGGGGEGNEQFF. The CDR3 nucleotides are TGTGCCAGCAGTTTATTGGGGGGGGGGGGAGAAGGCAATGAGCAGTTCTTC. Based on the CDR3 plus reference TRBV28 and TRBJ2-1, the full variable domain is DVKVTQSSRYLVKRTGEKVFLECVQDMDHENMFWYRQDPGLGLRLIYFSYDVKMKEKGDIPEGYSVSREKKERFSLILESASTNQTSMYLCASSLLGGGGEGNEQFFGPGTRLTVL.

The V call is TRBV10-3, the J call TRBJ2-7, with D perhaps TRBD2 (6 bases). With 5 bases removed from V and 3 bases from J, the gap between germline ends came to 11 bases. The CDR3 contains 13 residues. Germline V gives CDR1 ENHRY, CDR2 SYGVKD. CDR3 sequence: CAISRDSYYEQYF. The CDR3 nucleotides read TGTGCCATCAGTAGGGACTCGTACTACGAGCAGTACTTC.

The chain has TRBV2 and TRBJ2-1; TRBD2 matches at 11 bases. V dropped 7 bases and J dropped 0; count of bases not matched to a gene: 2. The germline CDR1 and CDR2 sequences are SNHLY and FYNNEI. CDR3 length: 15 amino acids. The DNA of the CDR3 is TGTGCCAGCAATCTAGCGGGAGGCTCCTACAATGAGCAGTTCTTC. The encoded protein is CASNLAGGSYNEQFF.

Worth noting for this clonotype: A junction end diverges from the germline sequence, so it may reflect a read error. V usage is TRBV6-9 and J usage is TRBJ2-3; the match to TRBD1 covers 8 bases. The CDR3 runs to 16 residues. CDR1 MNHGY and CDR2 SVAAGI come from the germline V gene. The CDR3 is CASSSAGVGGTGTQYF. CDR3 nucleotides: TGTGCCAGCAGTTCCGCCGGGGTAGGGGGGACAGGTACGCAGTATTTT.

This clonotype showed up many times. The rearrangement joins TRBV5-6 to TRBJ2-1; 9 bases align to TRBD1. CDR1 and CDR2 (germline): SGHDT, YYEEEE. Trimming removed 3 bases from V and 6 bases from J; junction bases left unmatched: 13. The CDR3 is 17 residues long. The CDR3 DNA follows: TGTGCCAGCAGCTCCCCCCGCATGGACAGGGGAGGCAATGAGCAGTTCTTC. Its protein product is CASSSPRMDRGGNEQFF.

This clonotype was found many times. V is TRBV2 and J is TRBJ1-5, with 7 bases aligning to TRBD1. This CDR3 region has 14 residues. Germline lookup yields CDR1 SNHLY and CDR2 FYNNEI. V shed 6 bases and J 2 bases; nucleotides not matched to a gene: 4. As DNA, the CDR3 is TGTGCCAGCAGGGCCGGGACAGGCAATCAGCCCCAGCATTTT. It is translated as CASRAGTGNQPQHF. Filled out from reference TRBV2 and TRBJ1-5, the complete variable domain reads EPEVTQTPSHQVTQMGQEVILRCVPISNHLYFYWYRQILGQKVEFLVSFYNNEISEKSEIFDDQFSVERPDGSNFTLKIRSTKLEDSAMYFCASRAGTGNQPQHFGDGTRLSIL.

This clonotype was recorded many times. The V gene is TRBV20-1, the J gene TRBJ1-5; weak D call: TRBD1 (5 bases). V dropped 1 base and J dropped 7 bases, with 11 bases sitting between them. The length of the CDR3 is 13 residues. Per germline, CDR1 DFQATT and CDR2 SNEGSKA (reference sequence). The CDR3 loop reads CSARGVRGQPQHF. CDR3 coding DNA: TGCAGTGCTAGAGGAGTAAGGGGACAGCCCCAGCATTTT.

This clonotype was detected only a few times. This rearrangement joins TRBV13 to TRBJ2-7; 8 bases fit TRBD1. This CDR3 is 17 amino acids long. Germline lookup yields CDR1 PRHDT and CDR2 FYEKMQ (reference sequence). Trimming at V came to 4 bases and at J to 0 bases, leaving 11 bases not matched to a gene. CDR3 sequence reads: CASSSTLAGGNSYEQYF. The CDR3 bases are TGTGCCAGCAGCTCGACGCTGGCAGGGGGCAACTCCTACGAGCAGTACTTC.

This clonotype was seen at least ten times. The rearrangement joins TRBV7-9 to TRBJ2-1, with 13 nucleotides matching TRBD2. V lost 2 bases and J lost 10; bases outside the gene matches: 11. Germline loops: CDR1 SEHNR, CDR2 FQNEAQ (reference sequence). The CDR3 covers 17 residues. CDR3 residues: CASSLPKGLAGFSEQFF. The CDR3 DNA sequence: TGTGCCAGCAGCTTACCGAAGGGACTAGCGGGGTTCTCAGAGCAGTTCTTC.

The sample holds a few counts of this clonotype. V gene TRBV13 combines with J gene TRBJ2-1; tentatively, D is TRBD2 (6 bases). Trimming removed 5 bases from V and 1 base from J, with 12 bases in between. Germline V gene sequence: CDR1 PRHDT, CDR2 FYEKMQ (reference sequence). The CDR3 sequence is 15 residues long. The CDR3, as DNA: TGTGCCAGCAGCACCAGACTAGGGTCCTACAATGAGCAGTTCTTC. The encoded protein is CASSTRLGSYNEQFF.

The chain employs TRBV15 and TRBJ2-7; D not resolved. The CDR3 runs 12 residues. Looked up from germline, CDR1 is LNHNV and CDR2 is YYDKDF (reference sequence). The germline V and J ends were trimmed by 4 bases and 4 bases, with 8 bases remaining between them. The CDR3: CATSKVEYEQYF. CDR3 DNA sequence: TGTGCCACCAGCAAAGTAGAGTACGAGCAGTACTTC.

The gene calls are TRBV5-5 and TRBJ2-7; D is possibly TRBD1 (5 bases). The CDR3 is 16 amino acids. Per the germline V gene, CDR1 is SGHKS and CDR2 is YYEKEE (reference sequence). Trimming removed 2 bases at V and 4 bases at J, with 19 bases between. This CDR3 reads CASSLERAGITYEQYF. The CDR3 nucleotides are TGTGCCAGCAGCTTAGAAAGGGCAGGGATTACTTACGAGCAGTACTTC. The variable domain in full, with the rest retrieved from reference TRBV5-5 and TRBJ2-7, is DAGVTQSPTHLIKTRGQQVTLRCSPISGHKSVSWYQQVLGQGPQFIFQYYEKEERGRGNFPDRFSARQFPNYSSELNVNALLLGDSALYLCASSLERAGITYEQYFGPGTRLTVT.

This clonotype was detected a few times. The J gene is TRBJ2-2, the V gene TRBV3-1, with a weak D call TRBD1 (6 bases). Trimming shortened V by 7 bases and J by 2 bases, and 11 bases separated the two germline ends. CDR3 length equals 14 residues. CDR1 LGHDT and CDR2 YNNKEL come from the germline V gene (reference sequence). The CDR3 protein is CASTRTENTGELFF. The CDR3 nucleotides read TGTGCCAGCACCAGGACAGAAAACACCGGGGAGCTGTTTTTT.

The chain has TRBV9 and TRBJ1-6, with D possibly matching TRBD1 (5 bases). The CDR3 contains 14 residues. Germline V lookup: CDR1 SGDLS, CDR2 YYNGEE. Trimming stripped 2 bases from V and 7 bases from J, with 10 bases between. CDR3 loop: CASSVRRENSPLHF. The CDR3 region has the DNA TGTGCCAGCAGCGTTCGCAGGGAAAATTCACCCCTCCACTTT.

The sample holds a few counts of this clonotype. The chain couples TRBV20-1 to TRBJ2-5, with D tentatively TRBD1 or TRBD2 (5 bases each). Germline assignment: CDR1 DFQATT and CDR2 SNEGSKA (reference sequence). The germline V and J ends were trimmed by 1 base and 1 base, with 7 bases remaining between them. This CDR3 contains 13 residues. The CDR3 sequence is CSARVGAQETQYF. The DNA for the CDR3 is TGCAGTGCTAGAGTCGGGGCCCAAGAGACCCAGTACTTC.